The 15 T cell receptor beta chains below were found in one sample sequenced in a study of blood T cells in healthy people across ages. It was with a sample-barcoded 5' primer and a J-beta primer mix that a second PCR of roughly 6 to 12 cycles was run. MiXCR, applied by TCRdb to the 5' RACE reads, yields one record per CDR3 protein. Among about 570,000 distinct CDR3 sequences listed, 25% to 30% were seen once. The sequencing input was blood. Receptors were obtained from a woman aged 70 to 79 in good health.

CDR3: CASSLRGTSGPGEQYF. CDR3 nucleotide sequence: TGTGCCAGCAGCTTGAGAGGGACTAGCGGTCCCGGCGAGCAGTACTTC. The rearrangement joins TRBV5-5 to TRBJ2-5, with 11 bases fitting TRBD2. The better agreement between TRBJ2-7 and the DNA end casts doubt on the J call. The germline V gene has CDR1 SGHKS and CDR2 YYEKEE (reference sequence). The CDR3 is 16 amino acids.

The chain joins TRBV7-2 to TRBJ2-3; 14 positions match TRBD2. The CDR3 sequence is 19 residues long. Germline CDR1 reads SGHTA; CDR2 reads FQGNSA. J was trimmed by 1 base and V by 5 bases; bases with no gene match: 11. The chain's CDR3 is CASSKGPGLAGVRTDTQYF. CDR3 coding DNA: TGTGCCAGCAGCAAGGGGCCGGGACTAGCGGGAGTCCGCACAGATACGCAGTATTTT.

CDR3 sequence: CASSSGLAGGQQFF. In nucleotides, the CDR3 is TGTGCCAGCAGCTCTGGACTAGCGGGGGGGCAGCAGTTCTTC. The chain uses TRBV7-7 and TRBJ2-1; TRBD2 matches 15 bases. The CDR3 is 14 amino acids. The germline V gene encodes CDR1 SSHAT and CDR2 FNYEAQ (reference sequence). Germline trimming cut 4 bases from V and 11 bases from J; bases unmatched to any gene: 3.

The CDR3 DNA reads as TGTGCCAGCAGCTTGGTGGAGGATGGTGAGCAGTTCTTC. Its protein product is CASSLVEDGEQFF. V gene TRBV7-9 combines with J gene TRBJ2-1; maybe TRBD2 (5 bases). This CDR3 spans 13 amino acids. Deletions cut 3 bases from V and 9 bases from J, with 12 bases between. CDR1 SEHNR and CDR2 FQNEAQ come from the germline V gene (reference sequence).

The V call is TRBV20-1, the J call TRBJ2-4; D gene ambiguous. V was cut by 5 bases and J by 0 bases, with 8 bases left in between. The germline gives CDR1 DFQATT, CDR2 SNEGSKA (reference sequence). The CDR3 covers 13 residues. The CDR3 here is CSARAVAKNIQYF. For the CDR3, the DNA is TGCAGTGCTCGGGCGGTAGCCAAAAACATTCAGTACTTC.

This chain connects TRBV7-6 to TRBJ1-4; TRBD1 matches at 11 bases. The germline V gene has CDR1 SGHVS and CDR2 FNYEAQ. V shed 5 bases, J shed 6 bases, and the junction held 5 bases outside the gene matches. CDR3 length: 15 residues. The CDR3: CASSQRTGGYEKLFF. In DNA form, the CDR3 reads TGTGCCAGCAGCCAAAGGACAGGGGGCTATGAAAAACTGTTTTTT.

This clonotype came up a few times. The V call is TRBV20-1, the J call TRBJ2-5, with D possibly TRBD1 on 6 matching bases. V was trimmed by 6 bases and J by 2 bases, leaving 16 bases between them. The germline CDR1 and CDR2 sequences are DFQATT and SNEGSKA (reference sequence). This CDR3 is 14 amino acids long. The CDR3 DNA is TGCAGTGCCCCCAGGGGCGAAGCGCAAGAGACCCAGTACTTC. Residues: CSAPRGEAQETQYF.

This clonotype showed up just a few times. This chain uses TRBV9 with TRBJ2-5, with TRBD2 matching 8 bases. The J segment lost 4 bases and the V segment lost 4 bases, leaving 6 bases of the junction unmatched. Germline loops: CDR1 SGDLS, CDR2 YYNGEE. The length of the CDR3 is 14 residues. CDR3 in DNA: TGTGCCAGCAGCCCCCGGACTAGCCGAGAGACCCAGTACTTC. Its translation is CASSPRTSRETQYF. Combining the CDR3 with reference TRBV9 and TRBJ2-5 gives the whole variable domain DSGVTQTPKHLITATGQRVTLRCSPRSGDLSVYWYQQSLDQGLQFLIQYYNGEERAKGNILERFSAQQFPDLHSELNLSSLELGDSALYFCASSPRTSRETQYFGPGTRLLVL.

The rearrangement links TRBV5-1 to TRBJ2-1; no clear D gene. V dropped 4 bases and J dropped 7 bases, with 9 bases sitting between them. From germline, CDR1 is SGHRS and CDR2 YFSETQ. The CDR3 has 12 amino acids. CDR3 sequence reads: CASSTVGNEQFF. The CDR3 DNA reads TGCGCCAGCAGCACAGTAGGAAATGAGCAGTTCTTC.

The J gene is TRBJ2-4, the V gene TRBV4-3, with 9 nucleotides matching TRBD1. Trimming cost V 0 bases and J 6 bases; bases outside gene matches: 6. CDR1 and CDR2 (germline): LGHNA, YSLEER. The CDR3 loop spans 16 amino acids. The DNA of the CDR3 is TGCGCCAGCAGCCAAGACCGGGACAGGGACCCAAACATTCAGTACTTC. Translating gives CASSQDRDRDPNIQYF.

The J gene is TRBJ2-1, the V gene TRBV7-9, with D possibly being TRBD2 (6 bases). V lost 5 bases, J lost 3 bases, and 17 bases lay in between. Germline lookup yields CDR1 SEHNR and CDR2 FQNEAQ (reference sequence). The CDR3 covers 16 residues. The CDR3 DNA follows: TGTGCCAGCAGCCCTATCGCGGGGTACGGCTACAATGAGCAGTTCTTC. Its protein is CASSPIAGYGYNEQFF.

This chain connects TRBV29-1 to TRBJ1-1; perhaps TRBD1 as D (6 bases). This CDR3 contains 13 residues. Germline CDR1 is SQVTM and CDR2 is ANQGSEA. Trimming stripped 5 bases from V and 1 base from J, with 11 bases between. The CDR3 DNA follows: TGCAGCGTTTTAACAGGGTCGAACACTGAAGCTTTCTTT. Residues: CSVLTGSNTEAFF.

This clonotype was seen a few times. This chain connects TRBV7-2 to TRBJ2-1, with TRBD2 matching 7 bases. V dropped 1 base and J dropped 0; count of bases not matched to a gene: 6. The CDR3 spans 17 residues. Germline V gives CDR1 SGHTA, CDR2 FQGNSA. CDR3 residues: CASSLEGTTHSYNEQFF. The CDR3 nucleotides are TGTGCCAGCAGCTTAGAGGGGACTACTCACTCCTACAATGAGCAGTTCTTC.

A few counts support this clonotype. The J gene is TRBJ2-2, the V gene TRBV7-6; no firm D call. The CDR3 has 14 amino acids. V dropped 5 bases and J dropped 1 base, with 8 bases sitting between them. The germline V gene has CDR1 SGHVS and CDR2 FNYEAQ. CDR3 protein: CASSTRQNTGELFF. CDR3 nucleotides: TGTGCCAGCAGCACTCGACAGAACACCGGGGAGCTGTTTTTT.

This clonotype was counted between two and nine times. The CDR3 sequence: CSAPETSFNEQFF. In DNA, the CDR3 is TGCAGTGCTCCTGAGACTAGTTTCAATGAGCAGTTCTTC. The V call is TRBV20-1, the J call TRBJ2-1, with a weak D call TRBD2 (6 bases). This CDR3 spans 13 amino acids. The V gene's germline CDR1 is DFQATT and CDR2 SNEGSKA (reference sequence). V was clipped by 5 bases and J by 6 bases, with 14 bases between them.